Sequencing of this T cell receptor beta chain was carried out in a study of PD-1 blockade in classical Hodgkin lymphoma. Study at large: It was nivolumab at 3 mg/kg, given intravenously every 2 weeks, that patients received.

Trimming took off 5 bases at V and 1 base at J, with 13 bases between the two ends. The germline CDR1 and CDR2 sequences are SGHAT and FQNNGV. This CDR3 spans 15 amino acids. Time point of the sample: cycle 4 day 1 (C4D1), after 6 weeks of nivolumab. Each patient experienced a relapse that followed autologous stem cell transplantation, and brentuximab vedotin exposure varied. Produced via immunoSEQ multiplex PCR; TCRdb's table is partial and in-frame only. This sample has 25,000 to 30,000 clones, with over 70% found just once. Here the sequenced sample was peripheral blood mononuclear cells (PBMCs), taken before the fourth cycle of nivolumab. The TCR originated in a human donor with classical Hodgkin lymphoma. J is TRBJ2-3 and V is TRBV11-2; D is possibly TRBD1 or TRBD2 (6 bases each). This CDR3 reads CASSPKGGRTDTQYF. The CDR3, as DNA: TGTGCCAGCAGCCCAAAGGGGGGCCGCACAGATACGCAGTATTTT.